A single T cell receptor (beta chain) is shown here with its context. What it binds is unknown. The entry originates in a study of a mutant IDH1 vaccine in newly diagnosed glioma. Study-wide background: Visit V12 happened at week 35; visit V13 happened at week 47.

The time point denotes: week 35, safety follow-up. All doses held 300 ug of mutant IDH1 20-mer peptide, with topical imiquimod. Study outcomes and limitations: Researchers report vaccine-induced immune responses in approximately 94% of patients.

This CDR3 is built from 14 residues. CDR1 and CDR2 from the germline V gene are MNHEY and SVGAGI. V was clipped by 7 bases and J by 8 bases; unmatched bases: 8. Method: immunoSEQ multiplex PCR; TCRdb's copy keeps in-frame clones and lacks some. The table records about 46,000 clones, almost 95% of them present only once. This chain joins TRBV6-5 and TRBJ1-4; 9 positions match TRBD1. Material: PBMCs, obtained from a glioma patient whose treatment included an IDH1 peptide vaccine. The receptor was isolated from a man aged 50-59 years with glioma. The CDR3 sequence is CASKPRGQGEKLFF. CDR3 DNA: TGTGCCAGCAAACCCAGGGGACAGGGCGAAAAACTGTTTTTT.